Listed below are T cell receptor beta chains from one sample, sequenced in a study of blood T cell repertoires in COVID-19. Sequencing was performed with immunoSEQ multiplex PCR; in TCRdb, only in-frame clones are kept and a portion is missing. Found here are a few hundred thousand clones, about 86% of them singletons; the top ten hold more than 2.5%. Sequences were obtained from peripheral blood. These receptor sequences come from a woman aged 25 to 39 who had recovered from COVID-19. The CDR3 runs from the conserved cysteine through the conserved F or W. The D gene is left open where the match is weak. Expanded clones are given a class, and other clones once, few, many or no size at all.

V	D	size	J	DNA	CDR3
TRBV25-1	TRBD1	.	TRBJ2-3	TGTGCCACTCAGGGGGAGATCACAGATACGCAGTATTTT	CATQGEITDTQYF
TRBV27	TRBD2	.	TRBJ2-1	TGTGCCAGCAGTACTCTAGCGGCTTACAATGAGCAGTTCTTC	CASSTLAAYNEQFF
TRBV15	.	.	TRBJ1-4	TGTGCCACCAGCAGGGGCCGGAATGAAAAACTGTTTTTT	CATSRGRNEKLFF
TRBV29-1	TRBD1	.	TRBJ1-1	TGCAGCGGAAGCCCCGGGACAGGGGGCACTGAAGCTTTCTTT	CSGSPGTGGTEAFF
TRBV7-2	TRBD2	.	TRBJ2-3	TGTGCCAGCAGCTTCTCTAGCGGGAGGGATACGCAGTATTTT	CASSFSSGRDTQYF
TRBV3-1/TRBV3-2	.	.	TRBJ1-3	TGTGCCAGCAGCCCGGAATGGGGGGGAACTGGAAACACCATATATTTT	CASSPEWGGTGNTIYF
TRBV29-1	TRBD1	.	TRBJ1-6	TGCAGCGTTGAGGAACAGGGGAGTTCACCCCTCCACTTT	CSVEEQGSSPLHF
TRBV9	.	.	TRBJ2-2	TGTGCCAGCAGCGTAGGAACTCCGAACACCGGGGAGCTGTTTTTT	CASSVGTPNTGELFF
TRBV7-9	.	.	TRBJ2-6	TGTGCCAGCAGCTTAGGAGACTCTGGGGCCAACGTCCTGACTTTC	CASSLGDSGANVLTF
TRBV5-4	TRBD2	.	TRBJ2-3	TGTGCCAGCAGCGCGCTTAGCGGGAGGGGAACAGATACGCAGTATTTT	CASSALSGRGTDTQYF
TRBV12-3/TRBV12-4	.	.	TRBJ2-3	TGTGCCAGCAGTTTCGGGGGTGCGCAGTATTTT	CASSFGGAQYF
TRBV29-1	TRBD1	.	TRBJ2-7	TGCAGCGTCGGTAGGTCAGGGGGCTCCTACGAGCAGTACTTC	CSVGRSGGSYEQYF
TRBV6-6	TRBD1	.	TRBJ2-2	TGTGCCAGCAGTTCCCGACAGGGTGCCGGGGAGCTGTTTTTT	CASSSRQGAGELFF
TRBV3-1/TRBV3-2	.	.	TRBJ2-7	TGTGCCAGCAGCCAAGAGGCAAGAGGGCAGTACTTC	CASSQEARGQYF
TRBV18	TRBD2	few	TRBJ2-7	TGTGCCAGCTCACAGGCACTTGGAGCGGGACGCTACGAGCAGTACTTC	CASSQALGAGRYEQYF
TRBV19	.	.	TRBJ2-1	TGTGCCAGTAGTATAGGGAGCGGAGCCCCCTCCTACAATGAGCAGTTCTTC	CASSIGSGAPSYNEQFF
TRBV24-1	.	.	TRBJ2-2	TGTGCCACAAGGGGGGGGACCATGACGAACACCGGGGAGCTGTTTTTT	CATRGGTMTNTGELFF
TRBV7-2	.	.	TRBJ2-7	TGTGCCAGCAGCTTAACCAGGGTCTCCTACGAGCAGTACTTC	CASSLTRVSYEQYF
TRBV28	.	.	TRBJ1-1	TGTGCCAGCAGTCTGGGGAGTTCTTGGGGATCTGAAGCTTTCTTT	CASSLGSSWGSEAFF
TRBV24-1	TRBD2	.	TRBJ2-7	TGTGCCACCAGTGACGCCAAGGGTCTAGCGGGCGTGAACGAGCAGTACTTC	CATSDAKGLAGVNEQYF
TRBV18	TRBD1	once	TRBJ1-1	TGTGCCAGCTCACCAAGACAGGGGGCGAACACTGAAGCTTTCTTT	CASSPRQGANTEAFF
TRBV6-6	.	.	TRBJ1-1	TGTGCCAGCTGTGCGGTGGGTAGTGAAGCTTTCTTT	CASCAVGSEAFF
TRBV11-2	.	.	TRBJ2-7	TGTGCCAGCAGCTTAGGGGGGGAAATCTACGAGCAGTACTTC	CASSLGGEIYEQYF
TRBV7-2	TRBD2	.	TRBJ2-7	TGTGCCAGCAGCCTAAATTCGGGACTAGCGGGCGGGTACTACGAGCAGTACTTC	CASSLNSGLAGGYYEQYF
TRBV19	.	.	TRBJ1-4	TGTGCCAGTACCCACTTGGGGGGAAGCGAAAAACTGTTTTTT	CASTHLGGSEKLFF
TRBV10-2	.	once	TRBJ1-5	TGCGCCACCTCCACGGGGTCTGGTCAGCCCCAGCATTTT	CATSTGSGQPQHF
TRBV11-3	TRBD2	.	TRBJ2-1	TGTGCCAGCAGCTACCCCCTCACTAGCGGGAGGGGTACCTACAATGAGCAGTTCTTC	CASSYPLTSGRGTYNEQFF
TRBV3-1/TRBV3-2	.	.	TRBJ2-5	TGTGCCAGCAGCCAGACCGGGACTCTGCGAGAGACCCAGTACTTC	CASSQTGTLRETQYF
TRBV27	.	.	TRBJ1-5	TGTGCCAGCAGTTTGTCGGGCAATCAGCCCCAGCATTTT	CASSLSGNQPQHF
TRBV21-1	.	few	TRBJ1-4	TGTGCCAGGAACCCTTGCCGACTGGTTAATGAAAAACTGTTTTTT	CARNPCRLVNEKLFF
TRBV28	TRBD2	.	TRBJ2-1	TGTGCCAGCAGTTCCCTCCTAGCGGGAGAGAACAATGAGCAGTTCTTC	CASSSLLAGENNEQFF
TRBV11-3	TRBD1	.	TRBJ2-2	TGTGCCAGCAGCTCAGGACAGGGAAACACCGGGGAGCTGTTTTTT	CASSSGQGNTGELFF
TRBV6-1	TRBD1	.	TRBJ2-1	TGTGCCAGCAGTGAACAAACAGGGGGCGCTGGATATGAGCAGTTCTTC	CASSEQTGGAGYEQFF
TRBV5-8	TRBD1	.	TRBJ1-4	TGTGCCAGCAGCTTGAGAGGACAGGGGACCGAAAAACTGTTTTTT	CASSLRGQGTEKLFF
TRBV18	TRBD2	.	TRBJ2-2	TGTGCCAGCTCACCAACGGCTAGCGGCCCCTTGACTTACACCGGGGAGCTGTTTTTT	CASSPTASGPLTYTGELFF
TRBV20-1	.	.	TRBJ1-1	TGCAGTGCTAGTGGGGGCCTGAACACTGAAGCTTTCTTT	CSASGGLNTEAFF
TRBV28	TRBD2	.	TRBJ2-5	TGTGCCAGCACCCCGAGCGTCGCGGGAGTTTTTTGGGAGACCCAGTACTTC	CASTPSVAGVFWETQYF
TRBV30	.	.	TRBJ1-5	TGTGCCTGGAGTGTACGGAGTAATAGATATCAGCCCCAGCATTTT	CAWSVRSNRYQPQHF
TRBV27	TRBD2	.	TRBJ2-3	TGTGCCAGCAGCCCCTGGACTAGCGGCACAGATACGCAGTATTTT	CASSPWTSGTDTQYF
TRBV28	TRBD2	.	TRBJ2-7	TGTGCCAGCAGTAGGATCGGACTAGCGGGAGGGTACGAGCAGTACTTC	CASSRIGLAGGYEQYF
TRBV20-1	TRBD2	.	TRBJ2-5	TGCAGTGCTAGTCCCACGACGGCTCTAGCGGGGGGGACGACCCAGTACTTC	CSASPTTALAGGTTQYF
TRBV10-1	.	.	TRBJ2-5	TGCGCCAGCAGTGAACAGGGTCGCCCTCAAGAGACCCAGTACTTC	CASSEQGRPQETQYF